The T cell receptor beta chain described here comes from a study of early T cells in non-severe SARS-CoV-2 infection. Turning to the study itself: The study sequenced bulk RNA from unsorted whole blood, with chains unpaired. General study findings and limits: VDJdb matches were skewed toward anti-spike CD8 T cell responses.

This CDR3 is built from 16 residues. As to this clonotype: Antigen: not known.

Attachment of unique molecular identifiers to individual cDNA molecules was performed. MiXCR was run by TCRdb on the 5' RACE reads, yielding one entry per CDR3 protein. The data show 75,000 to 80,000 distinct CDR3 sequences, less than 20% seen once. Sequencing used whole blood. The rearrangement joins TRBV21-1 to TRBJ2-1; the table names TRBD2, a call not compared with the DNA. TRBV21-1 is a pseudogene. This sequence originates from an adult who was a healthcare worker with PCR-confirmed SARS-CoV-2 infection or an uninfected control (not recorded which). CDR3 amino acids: CASRGALAGLYNEQFF. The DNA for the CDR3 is TGTGCCAGCAGGGGAGCTCTAGCGGGATTGTACAATGAGCAGTTCTTC.